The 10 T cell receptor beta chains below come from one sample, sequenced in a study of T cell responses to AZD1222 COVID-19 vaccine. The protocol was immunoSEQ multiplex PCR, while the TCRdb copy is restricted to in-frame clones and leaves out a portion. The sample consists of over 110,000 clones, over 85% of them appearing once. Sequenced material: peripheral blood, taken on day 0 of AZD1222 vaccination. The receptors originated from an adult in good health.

In DNA, the CDR3 is TGTGCCAGCTCCGTGCAGCCCCAGCATTTT. Protein sequence: CASSVQPQHF. The rearrangement uses TRBV28 and TRBJ1-5; D not certain. The CDR3 totals 10 residues. Germline V CDR1 and CDR2: MDHEN, SYDVKM. V lost 8 bases, J lost 7 bases, and 6 bases lay in between.

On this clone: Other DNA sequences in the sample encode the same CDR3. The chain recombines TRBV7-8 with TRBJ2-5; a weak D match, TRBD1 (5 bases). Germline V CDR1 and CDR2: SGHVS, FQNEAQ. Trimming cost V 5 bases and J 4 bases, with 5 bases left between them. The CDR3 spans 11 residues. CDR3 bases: TGTGCCAGCAGCCAGGGAGAGACCCAGTACTTC. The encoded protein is CASSQGETQYF.

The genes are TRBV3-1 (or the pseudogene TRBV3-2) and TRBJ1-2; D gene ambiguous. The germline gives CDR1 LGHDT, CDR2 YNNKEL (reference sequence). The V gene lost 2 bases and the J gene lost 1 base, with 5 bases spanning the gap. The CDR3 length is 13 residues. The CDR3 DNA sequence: TGTGCCAGCAGCCAAAACCTTAACTATGGCTACACCTTC. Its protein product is CASSQNLNYGYTF.

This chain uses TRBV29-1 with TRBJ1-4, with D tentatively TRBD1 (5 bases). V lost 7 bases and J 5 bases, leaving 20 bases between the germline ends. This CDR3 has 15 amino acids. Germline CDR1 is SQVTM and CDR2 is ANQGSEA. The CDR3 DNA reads TGCAGCGGGTTATCAGGGATGGGAGGGAATGAAAAACTGTTTTTT. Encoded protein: CSGLSGMGGNEKLFF.

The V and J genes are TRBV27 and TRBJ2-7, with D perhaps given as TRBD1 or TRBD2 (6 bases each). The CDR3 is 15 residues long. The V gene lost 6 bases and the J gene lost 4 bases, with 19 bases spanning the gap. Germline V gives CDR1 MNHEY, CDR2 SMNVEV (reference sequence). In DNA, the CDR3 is TGTGCCAGCAGCCCCCGGTGGGGGGCAGGGTACGAGCAGTACTTC. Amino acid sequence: CASSPRWGAGYEQYF.

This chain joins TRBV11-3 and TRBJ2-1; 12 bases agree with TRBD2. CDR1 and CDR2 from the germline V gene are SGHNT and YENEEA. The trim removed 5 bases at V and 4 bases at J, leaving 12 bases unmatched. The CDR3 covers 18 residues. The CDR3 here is CASSHNRRTSGTYNEQFF. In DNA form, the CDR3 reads TGTGCCAGCAGCCACAACCGAAGGACTAGCGGGACGTACAATGAGCAGTTCTTC.

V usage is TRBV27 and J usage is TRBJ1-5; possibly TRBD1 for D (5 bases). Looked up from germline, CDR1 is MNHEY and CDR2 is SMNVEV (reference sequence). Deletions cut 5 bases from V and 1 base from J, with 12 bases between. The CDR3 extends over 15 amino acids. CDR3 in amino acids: CASSRGPRSNQPQHF. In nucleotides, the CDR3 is TGTGCCAGCAGTCGGGGCCCTAGGAGCAATCAGCCCCAGCATTTT.

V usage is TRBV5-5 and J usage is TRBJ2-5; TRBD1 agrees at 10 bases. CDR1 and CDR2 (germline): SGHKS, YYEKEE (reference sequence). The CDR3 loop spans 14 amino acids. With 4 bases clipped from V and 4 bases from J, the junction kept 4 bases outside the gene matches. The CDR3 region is CASSGGQGVETQYF. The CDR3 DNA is TGTGCCAGCAGCGGAGGACAGGGGGTAGAGACCCAGTACTTC. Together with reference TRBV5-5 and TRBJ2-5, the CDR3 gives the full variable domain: DAGVTQSPTHLIKTRGQQVTLRCSPISGHKSVSWYQQVLGQGPQFIFQYYEKEERGRGNFPDRFSARQFPNYSSELNVNALLLGDSALYLCASSGGQGVETQYFGPGTRLLVL.

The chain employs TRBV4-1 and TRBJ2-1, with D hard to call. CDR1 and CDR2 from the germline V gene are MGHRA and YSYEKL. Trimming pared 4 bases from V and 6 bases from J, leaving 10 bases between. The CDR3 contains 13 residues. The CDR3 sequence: CASSPYWGNEQFF. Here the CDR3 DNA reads TGCGCCAGCAGCCCGTACTGGGGCAATGAGCAGTTCTTC.

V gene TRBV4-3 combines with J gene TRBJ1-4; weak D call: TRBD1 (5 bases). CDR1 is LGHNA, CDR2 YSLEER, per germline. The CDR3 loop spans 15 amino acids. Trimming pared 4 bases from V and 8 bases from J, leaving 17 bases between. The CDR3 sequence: CASSLRLGGGEKLFF. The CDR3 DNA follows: TGCGCCAGCAGCCTCCGCCTGGGGGGGGGAGAAAAACTGTTTTTT.